This T cell receptor (beta chain) stems from a study of tumor-infiltrating lymphocytes in primary liver carcinoma. Study-level findings and limits: The overlap of tumor-adjacent and tumor-blood pairs was smaller than that of tumor region pairs.

From unsorted bulk tissue weighing roughly 17-31 mg, DNA and RNA were co-extracted. Making TCR beta cDNA involved around 500 ng total RNA and a constant-region primer. Three nested multiplex PCR rounds, a slightly modified ARM-PCR method, built the TCR beta libraries. With TRBV1-TRBV30 forward primers and a C-beta reverse primer, the first two PCR rounds were run for around 10 cycles each. TCRdb re-derived calls from the multiplex PCR reads in MiXCR, one entry per CDR3 protein. The sample consists of tens of thousands of distinct CDR3 sequences, more than 70% of them appearing once. Looked up from germline, CDR1 is SGHNT and CDR2 is YENEEA. Deletions cut 10 bases from V and 6 bases from J, with 22 bases between. The CDR3 is made up of 15 amino acids. As regards this clonotype: What it recognizes is unknown.

This chain uses TRBV11-3 with TRBJ1-5; a weak D match, TRBD1 (5 bases). The specimen was tumor-adjacent normal liver tissue. The sequence was collected from a man aged 35-49 years with primary liver carcinoma and hepatitis B virus infection. The CDR3 protein is CANGLDPGVAQPQHF. CDR3 DNA: TGTGCCAACGGCTTAGATCCGGGGGTGGCTCAGCCCCAGCATTTT.